The 5 T cell receptor beta chains below come from one sample, sequenced in a study of memory CD4+ T cells and cytomegalovirus serostatus. The sort gate was single viable CD3+CD4+CD8-CD45RO+ cells for memory CD4+ T cells. Measured with immunoSEQ multiplex PCR; TCRdb has only the in-frame clones, and not every one. The sample shows 45,000 or so clones, 79% of them seen only once. Sequenced input: memory CD4+ T cells from blood. These receptors were collected from an adult in good health and CMV-seronegative.

This clone was picked up a small number of times. The chain links TRBV29-1 to TRBJ2-7; 14 bases align to TRBD2. V shed 5 bases, J shed 6 bases, and the junction held 6 bases outside the gene matches. The CDR3 length is 14 residues. Germline V gives CDR1 SQVTM, CDR2 ANQGSEA. The CDR3 DNA follows: TGCAGCGTTACTGGGGGACTAGCGGGAGTCGAGCAGTACTTC. Translation gives CSVTGGLAGVEQYF.

The chain is built from TRBV29-1 and TRBJ1-2; maybe TRBD1 (6 bases). Germline CDR1 is SQVTM and CDR2 is ANQGSEA. This CDR3 comprises 13 residues. Between the trimmed V and J ends, which lost 6 bases and 4 bases, there was a span of 15 bases. CDR3 DNA: TGCAGCGTCCGAGGGGGGTCCATCTATGGCTACACCTTC. Protein product: CSVRGGSIYGYTF.

This chain uses TRBV10-1 with TRBJ2-1; 10 bases map to TRBD2. CDR1 is WNHNN, CDR2 SYGVQD, per germline (reference sequence). V shed 4 bases, J shed 6 bases, and the junction held 3 bases outside the gene matches. The CDR3 contains 14 residues. The CDR3 region has the DNA TGCGCCAGCAGTGGGTCTAGCGGGAGCAATGAGCAGTTCTTC. Translating it yields CASSGSSGSNEQFF.

The chain links TRBV5-1 to TRBJ2-6; 7 bases are a match to TRBD1. CDR3 length: 16 residues. V gave up 3 bases and J gave up 0 bases; unmatched junction bases: 3. Germline V gene lookup returns CDR1 SGHRS and CDR2 YFSETQ. CDR3: CASSWTGNSGANVLTF. CDR3 in DNA: TGCGCCAGCAGCTGGACAGGAAACTCTGGGGCCAACGTCCTGACTTTC.

The chain combines TRBV7-3 with TRBJ1-1, with TRBD1 matching 7 bases. CDR3 length equals 14 residues. Unmatched junction bases numbered 5, after V lost 5 bases and J lost 2 bases. Germline V gene lookup returns CDR1 SGHTA and CDR2 FQGTGA. DNA of the CDR3: TGTGCCAGCAGCATGGGGGACAGTAACACTGAAGCTTTCTTT. It codes for CASSMGDSNTEAFF.